This TCR beta chain was documented in a study of blood T cell repertoires in COVID-19. Profiled with immunoSEQ multiplex PCR; TCRdb holds only in-frame clones, not every one. The sample records roughly 230,000 clones, 65% to 90% being singletons. This CDR3 is 14 amino acids long. Losses at the gene ends were 6 bases for V and 4 bases for J; bases not matched to a gene: 4. CDR1 is SNHLY, CDR2 FYNNEI, per germline. The source material was peripheral blood. This chain uses TRBV2 with TRBJ2-2, with 8 bases matching TRBD1. This receptor was identified in a woman aged 45-65 years with acute or convalescent COVID-19. CDR3 sequence: CASSPDRVTGELFF. In nucleotides, the CDR3 is TGTGCCAGCAGCCCGGACAGGGTCACCGGGGAGCTGTTTTTT.